The 29 T cell receptor beta chains listed next were all sequenced from one sample in a study of blood T cell repertoires in COVID-19. Data came from immunoSEQ multiplex PCR; TCRdb stores just in-frame clones and leaves some out. The sample gives about 240,000 clones, 70% to 90% of which show up once; approximately 7% is in the top ten. Sequencing used peripheral blood. The receptors stem from a woman in her seventies with active or convalescent COVID-19.

The V and J genes are TRBV18 and TRBJ1-2; D is ambiguous. CDR3 length: 13 residues. In germline, CDR1 is KGHSH, CDR2 LQKENI. V lost 5 bases to trimming and J lost 2 bases, with 9 bases between them. The CDR3 DNA is TGTGCCAGCTCAGGAGGGTTCAACTATGGCTACACCTTC. Amino acids: CASSGGFNYGYTF.

The V gene is TRBV18, the J gene TRBJ2-3; 9 bases align to TRBD1. V trimming: 5 bases; J trimming: 1 base; junction bases outside the gene matches: 7. The CDR3 covers 16 residues. CDR1 KGHSH and CDR2 LQKENI come from the germline V gene. In nucleotides, the CDR3 is TGTGCCAGCTCAGCCACAGGGGGCTGGGGCACAGATACGCAGTATTTT. This sequence encodes CASSATGGWGTDTQYF.

V and J are TRBV4-2 and TRBJ2-2; 7 bases match TRBD1. From germline, CDR1 is LGHNA and CDR2 YNFKEQ. The CDR3 covers 17 residues. Trimming took 4 bases from V and 0 from J; bases not matched to a gene: 8. CDR3 in amino acids: CASSRQQGQTNTGELFF. DNA for the CDR3: TGTGCCAGCAGCCGCCAACAGGGGCAGACGAACACCGGGGAGCTGTTTTTT.

This chain links TRBV23-1 with TRBJ2-2; 10 positions agree with TRBD2. TRBV23-1 qualifies as an ORF whose function is uncertain. Unmatched junction bases numbered 6, after V lost 2 bases and J lost 9 bases. This CDR3 comprises 15 residues. The CDR3 here is CASSQRTSGPWELFF. The CDR3 DNA follows: TGCGCCAGCAGTCAAAGGACTAGCGGCCCCTGGGAGCTGTTTTTT.

V gene TRBV10-3 combines with J gene TRBJ2-3; 7 positions agree with TRBD2. The V gene end was trimmed by 7 bases and the J gene end by 0 bases; junction bases not matched to a gene: 4. This CDR3 has 14 residues. Germline-derived CDR1 and CDR2 are ENHRY and SYGVKD. CDR3 sequence reads: CAITERGSTDTQYF. For the CDR3, the DNA is TGTGCCATCACGGAGCGGGGCAGCACAGATACGCAGTATTTT.

Comments on this clone: One junction end disagrees with the germline gene, perhaps due to a read error. This chain links TRBV24-1 with TRBJ2-7, with D perhaps matching TRBD2 (5 bases). The V gene's germline CDR1 is KGHDR and CDR2 SFDVKD. CDR3 length: 12 amino acids. CDR3 DNA: TGTGCCACCAGTGATTATATATCGGGAATGAACTTC. Its protein product is CATSDYISGMNF.

The chain employs TRBV10-2 and TRBJ2-7, with D unclear. The CDR3 consists of 12 residues. CDR1 is WSHSY, CDR2 SAAADI, per germline. The V end was cut by 3 bases, the J end by 0 bases, with 3 bases between. CDR3: CASSDNSYEQYF. As DNA, the CDR3 is TGCGCCAGCAGTGACAACTCCTACGAGCAGTACTTC.

The gene calls are TRBV7-2 and TRBJ1-2; D gene ambiguous. Per germline, CDR1 SGHTA and CDR2 FQGNSA. The CDR3 runs to 13 residues. V dropped 5 bases and J dropped 5 bases, with 12 bases sitting between them. The CDR3 DNA reads as TGTGCCAGCAGCCGAGGTCCGGGGTATGGCTACACCTTC. Translating gives CASSRGPGYGYTF.

V and J are TRBV7-8 and TRBJ1-6; no reliable D call. CDR3 length equals 16 residues. CDR1 is SGHVS and CDR2 is FQNEAQ in the germline V gene. The V end was cut by 5 bases, the J end by 6 bases, with 17 bases between. CDR3 in amino acids: CASSPPIWRANSPLHF. The CDR3 nucleotides read TGTGCCAGCAGCCCCCCAATCTGGAGGGCTAATTCACCCCTCCACTTT.

This clone was detected only a few times. The genes are TRBV6-5 and TRBJ1-5; a possible D gene is TRBD1 (6 bases). The CDR3 consists of 14 residues. Trimming stripped 3 bases from V and 6 bases from J, with 12 bases between. CDR1 and CDR2 (germline): MNHEY, SVGAGI. CDR3 amino acids: CASSYRGGSQPQHF. The CDR3 coding sequence is TGTGCCAGCAGTTATAGAGGGGGTAGTCAGCCCCAGCATTTT.

The V gene is TRBV4-2, the J gene TRBJ2-1, with 8 bases matching TRBD1. The CDR3 extends over 15 amino acids. J gave up 9 bases and V 1 base, and 8 bases lay outside the gene matches. Germline V CDR1 and CDR2: LGHNA, YNFKEQ. CDR3 amino acids: CASSQGQGRLGEQFF. DNA for the CDR3: TGTGCCAGCAGCCAAGGACAGGGGCGGTTGGGTGAGCAGTTCTTC.

V usage is TRBV5-4 and J usage is TRBJ1-5; 8 nucleotides match TRBD1. Per germline, CDR1 SGHNT and CDR2 YYREEE (reference sequence). The CDR3 is made up of 14 amino acids. Trimming at V came to 2 bases and at J to 5 bases, leaving 3 bases not matched to a gene. In nucleotides, the CDR3 is TGTGCCAGCAGCTTCGGACAGGGTGATCAGCCCCAGCATTTT. Translation gives CASSFGQGDQPQHF. Full variable domain (rest looked up from reference TRBV5-4 and TRBJ1-5): ETGVTQSPTHLIKTRGQQVTLRCSSQSGHNTVSWYQQALGQGPQFIFQYYREEENGRGNFPPRFSGLQFPNYSSELNVNALELDDSALYLCASSFGQGDQPQHFGDGTRLSIL.

J is TRBJ2-1 and V is TRBV12-5, with TRBD1 as a possible D gene (6 bases). The CDR3 contains 17 residues. The V gene lost 10 bases and the J gene lost 4 bases, with 26 bases spanning the gap. The germline CDR1 and CDR2 sequences are LGHNT and FRNRAP. In nucleotides, the CDR3 is TGTGCTACCCGAAGGGACACCTCATCCCTCCTTTACAATGAGCAGTTCTTC. Its translation: CATRRDTSSLLYNEQFF.

The chain couples TRBV12-5 to TRBJ2-5; 8 positions match TRBD1. The trim removed 7 bases at V and 4 bases at J, leaving 5 bases unmatched. This CDR3 has 13 residues. Germline CDR1 and CDR2: LGHNT and FRNRAP. CDR3 DNA sequence: TGTGCTAGTGTTCGGACAGGGTTAGAGACCCAGTACTTC. Its translation: CASVRTGLETQYF. Looking up the rest from reference TRBV12-5 and TRBJ2-5 gives the full variable domain: DARVTQTPRHKVTEMGQEVTMRCQPILGHNTVFWYRQTMMQGLELLAYFRNRAPLDDSGMPKDRFSAEMPDATLATLKIQPSEPRDSAVYFCASVRTGLETQYFGPGTRLLVL.

This chain joins TRBV5-1 and TRBJ1-4; D perhaps matches TRBD1 (5 bases). Trimming stripped 4 bases from V and 3 bases from J, with 13 bases between. The V gene's germline CDR1 is SGHRS and CDR2 YFSETQ. The CDR3 runs 15 residues. CDR3 coding DNA: TGCGCCAGCAGCCCCACTGGGGCCTCTAATGAAAAACTGTTTTTT. This gives the protein CASSPTGASNEKLFF.

This chain joins TRBV18 and TRBJ2-3; 7 bases fit TRBD1. With 0 bases clipped from V and 0 bases from J, the junction kept 0 bases outside the gene matches. The CDR3 totals 15 residues. CDR1 is KGHSH, CDR2 LQKENI, per germline. CDR3 nucleotide sequence: TGTGCCAGCTCACCACCGGGACAGAGCACAGATACGCAGTATTTT. This sequence encodes CASSPPGQSTDTQYF.

The rearrangement links TRBV5-1 to TRBJ1-2; TRBD1 aligns across 8 bases. Germline CDR1 is SGHRS and CDR2 is YFSETQ. This CDR3 has 17 residues. The ends lost 5 bases at V and 7 bases at J; junction bases unmatched: 19. As DNA, the CDR3 is TGCGCCAGCAGGGCGTCGCGTCAGGGGGCGCGAGTAGTTGGCTACACCTTC. Translating gives CASRASRQGARVVGYTF. The full variable domain, in which reference TRBV5-1 and TRBJ1-2 provide the parts outside the CDR3, is KAGVTQTPRYLIKTRGQQVTLSCSPISGHRSVSWYQQTPGQGLQFLFEYFSETQRNKGNFPGRFSGRQFSNSRSEMNVSTLELGDSALYLCASRASRQGARVVGYTFGSGTRLTVV.

The J gene is TRBJ1-1, the V gene TRBV6-5; 7 positions match TRBD1. Germline assignment: CDR1 MNHEY and CDR2 SVGAGI. The CDR3 extends over 15 amino acids. V was pared by 6 bases and J by 0 bases, with 7 bases of the junction left unmatched. The chain's CDR3 is CASSRGQEMNTEAFF. CDR3 DNA: TGTGCCAGCAGCCGAGGACAGGAAATGAACACTGAAGCTTTCTTT.

The chain recombines TRBV18 with TRBJ1-1; D remains ambiguous. There are 16 residues in the CDR3. Trimming stripped 0 bases from V and 0 bases from J, with 11 bases between. Per the germline V gene, CDR1 is KGHSH and CDR2 is LQKENI. In nucleotides, the CDR3 is TGTGCCAGCTCACCACCGGGCACAGATATGAACACTGAAGCTTTCTTT. It encodes CASSPPGTDMNTEAFF.

This clone appeared once. The chain uses TRBV7-3 and TRBJ2-2; the match to TRBD2 covers 11 bases. Germline loops: CDR1 SGHTA, CDR2 FQGTGA. The CDR3 length is 15 residues. V dropped 5 bases and J dropped 8; count of bases not matched to a gene: 7. CDR3: CASSPRTSGLGELFF. The CDR3 bases are TGTGCCAGCAGCCCGAGGACTAGCGGGTTGGGGGAGCTGTTTTTT. Full variable domain (missing parts from reference TRBV7-3 and TRBJ2-2): GAGVSQTPSNKVTEKGKYVELRCDPISGHTALYWYRQSLGQGPEFLIYFQGTGAADDSGLPNDRFFAVRPEGSVSTLKIQRTERGDSAVYLCASSPRTSGLGELFFGEGSRLTVL.

This chain connects TRBV3-1 (or the pseudogene TRBV3-2) to TRBJ2-3; a weak D match, TRBD2 (6 bases). The ends were cut back, 4 bases at V and 2 bases at J, with 10 bases in the middle. Per the germline V gene, CDR1 is LGHDT and CDR2 is YNNKEL (reference sequence). This CDR3 comprises 14 residues. The CDR3 coding sequence is TGTGCCAGCAGCCCAGCGGACTACACAGATACGCAGTATTTT. Its translation: CASSPADYTDTQYF.

The chain recombines TRBV5-4 with TRBJ1-1; weak D call: TRBD1 (6 bases). From germline, CDR1 is SGHNT and CDR2 YYREEE (reference sequence). The CDR3 runs 15 residues. Between the trimmed V and J ends, which lost 2 bases and 0 bases, there was a span of 11 bases. The CDR3 DNA is TGTGCCAGCAGCTTACCCGGGACACTGAACACTGAAGCTTTCTTT. Its translation is CASSLPGTLNTEAFF.

The gene calls are TRBV6-6 and TRBJ1-4; 11 nucleotides align to TRBD1. The germline CDR1 and CDR2 sequences are MNHNY and SVGAGI (reference sequence). The CDR3 loop spans 15 amino acids. V gave up 6 bases and J gave up 5 bases; unmatched junction bases: 5. This chain's CDR3 is CASSPRDRGNEKLFF. The CDR3 nucleotides read TGTGCCAGCAGCCCCCGGGACAGGGGGAATGAAAAACTGTTTTTT.

The V gene is TRBV9, the J gene TRBJ1-2; 8 bases match TRBD1. The CDR3 consists of 14 residues. V gave up 3 bases and J gave up 3 bases; unmatched junction bases: 4. Germline V gives CDR1 SGDLS, CDR2 YYNGEE. CDR3 nucleotides: TGTGCCAGCAGCGCGACGACAGGGGACTATGGCTACACCTTC. Residues: CASSATTGDYGYTF.

This rearrangement joins TRBV27 to TRBJ1-4, with a weak D call TRBD1 (6 bases). CDR3 length equals 14 residues. Trimming removed 5 bases from V and 6 bases from J, with 13 bases in between. Germline V gene data show CDR1 as MNHEY and CDR2 as SMNVEV (reference sequence). CDR3 residues: CASSATGSHEKLFF. The CDR3 DNA reads as TGTGCCAGCAGTGCAACAGGGAGTCATGAAAAACTGTTTTTT.

The rearrangement uses TRBV5-4 and TRBJ1-3, with no clear D. The CDR3 covers 13 residues. V was clipped by 4 bases and J by 0 bases, with 5 bases between them. In germline, CDR1 is SGHNT, CDR2 YYREEE (reference sequence). The CDR3 protein is CASSRGSGNTIYF. Here the CDR3 DNA reads TGTGCCAGCAGCCGGGGCTCTGGAAACACCATATATTTT.

The chain combines TRBV12-3 or TRBV12-4 with TRBJ1-1, with D perhaps TRBD1 (6 bases). CDR3 length: 13 residues. Trimming left V 4 bases short and J 4 bases short, with 10 bases between. CDR3 DNA sequence: TGTGCCAGCAGTTCCGGGACAATCACTGAAGCTTTCTTT. Its translation: CASSSGTITEAFF.

The rearrangement joins TRBV6-2 or TRBV6-3 to TRBJ1-6, with D unclear. The V and J ends lost 2 bases and 9 bases respectively, with 14 bases between them. The length of the CDR3 is 15 residues. Germline V gene lookup returns CDR1 MNHEY and CDR2 SVGEGT. CDR3 nucleotide sequence: TGTGCCAGCAGTTACAACTCCAGGCAAGGTTCACCCCTCCACTTT. Its protein product is CASSYNSRQGSPLHF.

The rearrangement uses TRBV5-4 and TRBJ2-4; possible D gene TRBD2, 5 bases. Trimming took off 9 bases at V and 0 bases at J, with 13 bases between the two ends. The CDR3 loop spans 14 amino acids. CDR1 is SGHNT and CDR2 is YYREEE in the germline V gene (reference sequence). CDR3 loop: CATSDSIAKNIQYF. The CDR3 region has the DNA TGTGCCACCTCGGACTCCATAGCCAAAAACATTCAGTACTTC.